What follows describes a single TCR beta chain. Its antigen is still unknown. This entry is derived from a study of cytomegalovirus exposure and HLA in healthy donors. PCR employed 60 Vbeta and 13 Jbeta primers. Libraries were prepared by immunoSEQ multiplex PCR; TCRdb keeps only in-frame clonotypes and omits some of them. The sample includes some 36,000 clones, 60% to 75% of them seen just once. The V gene end was trimmed by 5 bases and the J gene end by 7 bases; junction bases not matched to a gene: 8. This CDR3 spans 15 amino acids. Germline-derived CDR1 and CDR2 are SGHVS and FQNEAQ. Study findings and constraints: Sequencing depth across donors, presence/absence analyses assumed, was roughly uniform.

The chain recombines TRBV7-8 with TRBJ2-7; 13 bases are a match to TRBD2. This TCR was recovered from a young man in good health and CMV-seronegative. Sequenced material: PBMCs. CDR3 DNA sequence: TGTGCCAGCAGCGTGCGACTAGCGGGAGGAAAGGAGCAGTACTTC. Residues: CASSVRLAGGKEQYF.